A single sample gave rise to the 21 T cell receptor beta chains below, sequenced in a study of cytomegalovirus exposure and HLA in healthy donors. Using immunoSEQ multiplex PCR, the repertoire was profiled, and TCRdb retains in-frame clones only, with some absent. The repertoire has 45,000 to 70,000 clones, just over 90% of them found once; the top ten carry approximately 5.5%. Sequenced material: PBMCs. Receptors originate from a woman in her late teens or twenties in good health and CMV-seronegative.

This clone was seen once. CDR3 DNA: TGTGCCTGGAGCTGGGGACAGGAAGCTTTCTTT. This translates into CAWSWGQEAFF. The chain joins TRBV30 to TRBJ1-1; 7 bases are a match to TRBD1. Germline lookup yields CDR1 GTSNPN and CDR2 SVGIG (reference sequence). V lost 3 bases, J lost 8 bases, and 3 bases stayed unmatched. CDR3 length: 11 amino acids.

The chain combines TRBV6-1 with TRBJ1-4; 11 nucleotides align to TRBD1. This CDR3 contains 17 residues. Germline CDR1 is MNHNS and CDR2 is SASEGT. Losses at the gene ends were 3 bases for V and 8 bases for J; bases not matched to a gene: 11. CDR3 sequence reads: CASSDPWTGGGGEKLFF. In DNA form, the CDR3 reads TGTGCCAGCAGTGACCCGTGGACAGGGGGCGGCGGAGAAAAACTGTTTTTT.

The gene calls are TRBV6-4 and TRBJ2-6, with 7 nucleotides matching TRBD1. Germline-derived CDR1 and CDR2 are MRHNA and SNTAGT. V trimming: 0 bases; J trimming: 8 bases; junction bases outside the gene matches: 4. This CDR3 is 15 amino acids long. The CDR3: CASSDSRGGSNVLTF. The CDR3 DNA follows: TGTGCCAGCAGTGACTCGAGAGGGGGCTCCAACGTCCTGACTTTC.

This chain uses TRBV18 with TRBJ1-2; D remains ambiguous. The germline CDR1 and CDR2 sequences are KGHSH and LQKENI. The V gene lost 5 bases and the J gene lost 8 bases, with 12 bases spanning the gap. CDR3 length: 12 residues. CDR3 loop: CASSESGEGYTF. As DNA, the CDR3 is TGTGCCAGCTCAGAATCCGGGGAAGGCTACACCTTC.

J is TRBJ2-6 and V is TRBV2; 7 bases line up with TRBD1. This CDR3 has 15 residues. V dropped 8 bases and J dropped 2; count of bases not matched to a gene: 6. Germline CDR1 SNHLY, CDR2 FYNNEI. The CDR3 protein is CASLQGRTGANVLTF. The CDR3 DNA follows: TGTGCCAGCTTACAGGGGCGCACTGGGGCCAACGTCCTGACTTTC.

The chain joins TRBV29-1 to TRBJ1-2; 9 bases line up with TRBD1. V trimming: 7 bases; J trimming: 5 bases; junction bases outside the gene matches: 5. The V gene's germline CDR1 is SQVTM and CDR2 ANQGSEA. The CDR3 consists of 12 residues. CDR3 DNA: TGCAGCGCCGGACAGGGGATTTATGGCTACACCTTC. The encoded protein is CSAGQGIYGYTF.

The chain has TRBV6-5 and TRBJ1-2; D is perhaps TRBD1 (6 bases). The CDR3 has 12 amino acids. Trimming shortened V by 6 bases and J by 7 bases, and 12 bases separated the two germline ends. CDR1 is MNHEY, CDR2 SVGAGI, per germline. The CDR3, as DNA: TGTGCCAGCAGGTCCGGGACACTTGGCTACACCTTC. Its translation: CASRSGTLGYTF.

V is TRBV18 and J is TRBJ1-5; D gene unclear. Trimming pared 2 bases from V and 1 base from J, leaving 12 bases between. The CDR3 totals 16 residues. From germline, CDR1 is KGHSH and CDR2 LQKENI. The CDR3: CASSPASGLSNQPQHF. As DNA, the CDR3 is TGTGCCAGCTCACCAGCATCGGGTCTCAGCAATCAGCCCCAGCATTTT.

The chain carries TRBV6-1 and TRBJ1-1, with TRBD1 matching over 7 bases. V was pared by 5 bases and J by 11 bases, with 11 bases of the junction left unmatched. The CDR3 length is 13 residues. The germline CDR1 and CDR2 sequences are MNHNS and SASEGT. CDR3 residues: CASSLKQGPGAFF. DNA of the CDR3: TGTGCCAGCAGTCTCAAACAGGGGCCCGGGGCTTTCTTT.

The CDR3 reads CASSSPGWGYTF. The CDR3, as DNA: TGTGCCAGCAGTTCTCCAGGGTGGGGCTACACCTTC. This chain uses TRBV27 with TRBJ1-2, with D tentatively TRBD1 (5 bases). CDR3 size: 12 residues. Germline assignment: CDR1 MNHEY and CDR2 SMNVEV (reference sequence). The V gene lost 4 bases and the J gene lost 8 bases, with 11 bases spanning the gap.

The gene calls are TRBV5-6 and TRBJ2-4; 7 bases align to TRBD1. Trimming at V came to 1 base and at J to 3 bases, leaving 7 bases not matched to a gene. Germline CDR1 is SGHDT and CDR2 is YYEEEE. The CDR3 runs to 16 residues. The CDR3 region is CASSLRGPGYKNIQYF. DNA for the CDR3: TGTGCCAGCAGCTTGAGGGGGCCCGGATACAAAAACATTCAGTACTTC.

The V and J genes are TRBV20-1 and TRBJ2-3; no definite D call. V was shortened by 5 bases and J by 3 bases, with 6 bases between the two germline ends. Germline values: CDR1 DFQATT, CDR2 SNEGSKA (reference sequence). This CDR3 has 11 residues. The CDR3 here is CSAFQTDTQYF. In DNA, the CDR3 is TGCAGTGCTTTCCAGACAGATACGCAGTATTTT.

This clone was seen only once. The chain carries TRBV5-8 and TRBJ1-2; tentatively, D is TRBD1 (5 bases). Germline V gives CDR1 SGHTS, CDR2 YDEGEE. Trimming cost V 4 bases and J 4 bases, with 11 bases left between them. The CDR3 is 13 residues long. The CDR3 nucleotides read TGTGCCAGCAGCACCGGACACCCCTATGGCTACACCTTC. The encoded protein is CASSTGHPYGYTF.

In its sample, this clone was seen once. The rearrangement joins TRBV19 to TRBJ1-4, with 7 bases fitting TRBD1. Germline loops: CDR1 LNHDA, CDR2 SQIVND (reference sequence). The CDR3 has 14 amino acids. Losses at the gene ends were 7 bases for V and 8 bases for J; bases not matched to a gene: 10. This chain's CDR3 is CASINLSGGEKLFF. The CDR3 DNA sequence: TGTGCCAGTATTAATTTGTCAGGGGGGGAAAAACTGTTTTTT.

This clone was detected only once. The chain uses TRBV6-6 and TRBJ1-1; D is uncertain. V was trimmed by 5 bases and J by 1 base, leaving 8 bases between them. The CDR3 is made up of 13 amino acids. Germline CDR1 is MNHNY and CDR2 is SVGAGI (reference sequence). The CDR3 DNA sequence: TGTGCCAGCAGTACCTACTCGAACACTGAAGCTTTCTTT. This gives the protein CASSTYSNTEAFF.

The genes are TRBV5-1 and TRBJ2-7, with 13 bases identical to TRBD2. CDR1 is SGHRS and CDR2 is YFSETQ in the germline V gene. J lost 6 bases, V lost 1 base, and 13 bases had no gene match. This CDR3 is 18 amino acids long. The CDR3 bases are TGCGCCAGCAGCTTGACTAGCGGGGGGGCCGTCGGGTGGGTCGAGCAGTACTTC. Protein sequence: CASSLTSGGAVGWVEQYF. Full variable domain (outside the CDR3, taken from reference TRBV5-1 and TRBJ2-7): KAGVTQTPRYLIKTRGQQVTLSCSPISGHRSVSWYQQTPGQGLQFLFEYFSETQRNKGNFPGRFSGRQFSNSRSEMNVSTLELGDSALYLCASSLTSGGAVGWVEQYFGPGTRLTVT.

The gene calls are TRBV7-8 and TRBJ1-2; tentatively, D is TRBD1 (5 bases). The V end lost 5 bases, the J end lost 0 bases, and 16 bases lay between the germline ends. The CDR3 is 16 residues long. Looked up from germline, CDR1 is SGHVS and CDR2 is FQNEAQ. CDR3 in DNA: TGTGCCAGCAGCCTCTTTGGGGGGTTGGCTAACTATGGCTACACCTTC. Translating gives CASSLFGGLANYGYTF.

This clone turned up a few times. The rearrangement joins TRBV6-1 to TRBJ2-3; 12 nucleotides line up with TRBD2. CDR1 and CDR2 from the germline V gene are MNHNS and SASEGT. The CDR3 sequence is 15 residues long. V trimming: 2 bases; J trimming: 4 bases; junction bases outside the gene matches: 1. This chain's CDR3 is CASSELAGGPDTQYF. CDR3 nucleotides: TGTGCCAGCAGTGAACTAGCGGGAGGGCCAGATACGCAGTATTTT.

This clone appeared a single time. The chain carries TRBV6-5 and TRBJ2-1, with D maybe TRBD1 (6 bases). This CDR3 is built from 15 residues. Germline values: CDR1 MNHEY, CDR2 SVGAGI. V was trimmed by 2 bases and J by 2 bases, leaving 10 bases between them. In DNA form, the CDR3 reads TGTGCCAGCAGTTACGGGGGCGGTACCTACAATGAGCAGTTCTTC. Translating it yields CASSYGGGTYNEQFF.

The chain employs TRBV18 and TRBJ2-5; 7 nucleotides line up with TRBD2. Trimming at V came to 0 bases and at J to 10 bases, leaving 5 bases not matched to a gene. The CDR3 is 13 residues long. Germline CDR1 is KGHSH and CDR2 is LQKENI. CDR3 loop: CASSPPTREGQYF. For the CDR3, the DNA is TGTGCCAGCTCACCACCCACTAGGGAGGGCCAGTACTTC.

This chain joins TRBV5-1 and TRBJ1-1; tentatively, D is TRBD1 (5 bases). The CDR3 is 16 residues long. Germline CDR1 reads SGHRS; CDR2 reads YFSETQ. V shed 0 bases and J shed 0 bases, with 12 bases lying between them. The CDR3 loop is CASSLDQGRVNTEAFF. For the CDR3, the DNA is TGCGCCAGCAGCTTGGATCAGGGCAGGGTGAACACTGAAGCTTTCTTT.